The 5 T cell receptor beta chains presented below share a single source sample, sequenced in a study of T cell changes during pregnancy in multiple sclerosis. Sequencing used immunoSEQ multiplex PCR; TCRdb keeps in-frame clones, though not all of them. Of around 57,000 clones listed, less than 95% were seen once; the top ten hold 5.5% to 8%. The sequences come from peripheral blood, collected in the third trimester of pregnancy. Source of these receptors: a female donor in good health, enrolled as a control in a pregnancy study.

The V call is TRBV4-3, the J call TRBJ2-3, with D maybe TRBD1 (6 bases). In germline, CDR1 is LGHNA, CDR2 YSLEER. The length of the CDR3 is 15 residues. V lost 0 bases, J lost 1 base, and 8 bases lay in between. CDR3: CASSQEGARTDTQYF. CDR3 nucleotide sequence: TGCGCCAGCAGCCAAGAGGGGGCCCGCACAGATACGCAGTATTTT.

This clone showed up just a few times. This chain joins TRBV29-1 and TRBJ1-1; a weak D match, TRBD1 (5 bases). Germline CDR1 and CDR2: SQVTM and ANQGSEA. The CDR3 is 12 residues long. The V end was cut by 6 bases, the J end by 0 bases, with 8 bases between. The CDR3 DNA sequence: TGCAGCGTGGCGGGGGTGAACACTGAAGCTTTCTTT. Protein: CSVAGVNTEAFF.

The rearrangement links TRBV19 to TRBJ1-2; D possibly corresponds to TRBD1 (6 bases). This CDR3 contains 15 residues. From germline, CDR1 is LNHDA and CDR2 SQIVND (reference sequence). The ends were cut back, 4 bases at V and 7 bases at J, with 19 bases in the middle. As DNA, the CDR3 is TGTGCCAGTAGTACCCCGGGACAAGGTTGGAGTGGCTACACCTTC. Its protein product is CASSTPGQGWSGYTF.

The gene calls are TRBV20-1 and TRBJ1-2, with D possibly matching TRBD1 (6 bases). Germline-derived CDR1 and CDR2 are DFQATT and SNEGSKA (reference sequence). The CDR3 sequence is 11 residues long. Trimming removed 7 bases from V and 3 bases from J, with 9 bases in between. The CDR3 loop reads CSGTEDYGYTF. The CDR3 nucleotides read TGCAGTGGGACAGAGGACTATGGCTACACCTTC.

The CDR3 reads CASSFGEGNYGYTF. CDR3 sequence (DNA): TGTGCCAGCAGCTTCGGGGAAGGAAACTATGGCTACACCTTC. V is TRBV7-8 and J is TRBJ1-2; D gene uncertain. V was cut by 3 bases and J by 2 bases, with 10 bases left in between. Germline V gives CDR1 SGHVS, CDR2 FQNEAQ. The CDR3 has 14 residues.